This T cell receptor beta chain was recorded in a study of blood T cell repertoires in COVID-19. At the level of the study: Samples taken during acute and convalescent COVID-19 were collected in the United States, Italy and Spain. T cells, B-cell-depleted T cells, or PBMCs provided the cDNA or gDNA that served as material.

The authors' processing: From reference gene primer amplification, estimates of nucleated cell counts were derived. Method: immunoSEQ multiplex PCR; TCRdb's copy keeps in-frame clones and lacks some. V, J and clone size are those of that table, while D and trimming were read from the DNA. The data hold 150,000 to 200,000 clones, with approximately 80% observed a single time. The CDR3 totals 14 residues. CDR1 LNHNV and CDR2 YYDKDF come from the germline V gene (reference sequence). Trimming took off 4 bases at V and 7 bases at J, with 17 bases between the two ends. V gene TRBV15 combines with J gene TRBJ2-7, with D possibly matching TRBD2 (6 bases). Sequences were obtained from peripheral blood. The TCR was taken from a woman older than 75 with acute or convalescent COVID-19. CDR3 nucleotides: TGTGCCACCAGCATTGGCGGGAACTACGAGGAGCAGTACTTC. Amino acid sequence: CATSIGGNYEEQYF.